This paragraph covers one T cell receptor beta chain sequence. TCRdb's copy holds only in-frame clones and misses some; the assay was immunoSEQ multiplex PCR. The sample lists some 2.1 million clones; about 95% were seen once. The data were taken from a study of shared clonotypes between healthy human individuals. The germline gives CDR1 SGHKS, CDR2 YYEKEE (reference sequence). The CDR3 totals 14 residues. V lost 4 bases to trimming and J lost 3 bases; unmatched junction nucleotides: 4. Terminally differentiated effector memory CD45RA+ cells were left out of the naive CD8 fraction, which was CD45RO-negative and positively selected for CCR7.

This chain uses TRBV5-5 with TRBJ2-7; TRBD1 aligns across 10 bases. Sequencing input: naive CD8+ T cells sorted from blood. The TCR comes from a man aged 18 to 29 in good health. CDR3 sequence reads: CASSPGTGDYEQYF. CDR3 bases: TGTGCCAGCAGCCCAGGGACAGGGGACTACGAGCAGTACTTC.